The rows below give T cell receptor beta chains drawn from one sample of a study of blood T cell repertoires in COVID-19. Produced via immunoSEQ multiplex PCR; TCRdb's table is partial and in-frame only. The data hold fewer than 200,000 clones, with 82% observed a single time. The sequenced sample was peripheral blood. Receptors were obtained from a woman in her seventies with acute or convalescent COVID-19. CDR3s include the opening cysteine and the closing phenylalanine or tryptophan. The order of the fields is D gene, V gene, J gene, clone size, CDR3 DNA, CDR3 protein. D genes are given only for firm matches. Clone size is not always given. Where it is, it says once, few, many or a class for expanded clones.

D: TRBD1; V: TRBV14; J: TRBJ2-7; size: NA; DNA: TGTGCCAGCAGCCCCGGGACAGGGGGCTACGAGCAGTACTTC; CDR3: CASSPGTGGYEQYF
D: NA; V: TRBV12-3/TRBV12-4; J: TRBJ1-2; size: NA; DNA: TGTGCCAGCAGTTTAACCGGGACAACGGGCTACACCTTC; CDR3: CASSLTGTTGYTF
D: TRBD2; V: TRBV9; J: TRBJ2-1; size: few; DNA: TGTGCCAGCAGCGCCGGGACTAGCGGACTCAATGAGCAGTTCTTC; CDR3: CASSAGTSGLNEQFF
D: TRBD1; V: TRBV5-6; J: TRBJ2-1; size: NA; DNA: TGTGCCAGCAGCCCCGGGACAGGGCGGAATGAGCAGTTCTTC; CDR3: CASSPGTGRNEQFF
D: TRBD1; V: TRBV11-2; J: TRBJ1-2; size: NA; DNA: TGTGCCAGCAGCCCGAGGACAGGACCCTATGGCTACACCTTC; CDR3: CASSPRTGPYGYTF
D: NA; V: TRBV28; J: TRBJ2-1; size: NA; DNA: TGTGCCAGCACCCCGGGTGGACCGGGGAATGAGCAGTTCTTC; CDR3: CASTPGGPGNEQFF
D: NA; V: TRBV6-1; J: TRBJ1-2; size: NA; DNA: TGTGCCAGCAGTGACGCGGGCAGCCCCCGCTATGGCTACACCTTC; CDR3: CASSDAGSPRYGYTF
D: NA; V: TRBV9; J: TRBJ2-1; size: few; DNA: TGTGCCAGCAGCCCCCGTCAGGGCGGTGAGCAGTTCTTC; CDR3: CASSPRQGGEQFF
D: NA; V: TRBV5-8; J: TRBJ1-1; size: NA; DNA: TGTGCCAGCAGCTTCCGGGGGACTGAAGCTTTCTTT; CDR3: CASSFRGTEAFF
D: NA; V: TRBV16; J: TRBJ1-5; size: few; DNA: TGTGCCAGCAGCCATGGAGGGCAGGATCAGCCCCAGCATTTT; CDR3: CASSHGGQDQPQHF
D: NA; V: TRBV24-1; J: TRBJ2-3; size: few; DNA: TGTGCCACCAGTGCGGTGGGGGGTTTAGCAGATACGCAGTATTTT; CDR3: CATSAVGGLADTQYF
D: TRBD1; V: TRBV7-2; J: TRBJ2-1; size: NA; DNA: TGTGCCAGCAGCTTCGCGCGGACAGGGGGAAATGAGCAGTTCTTC; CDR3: CASSFARTGGNEQFF
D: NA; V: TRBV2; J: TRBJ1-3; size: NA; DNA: TGTGCCAGCAGCGCCGGGGACTCTCCTGGAAACACCATATATTTT; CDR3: CASSAGDSPGNTIYF
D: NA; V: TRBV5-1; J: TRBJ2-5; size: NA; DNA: TGCGCCTCGAACCAGGGATCGCAAGAGACCCAGTACTTC; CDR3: CASNQGSQETQYF
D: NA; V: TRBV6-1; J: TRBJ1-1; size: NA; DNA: TGTGCCAGCAGTGAAGCCAGCACTGAAGCTTTCTTT; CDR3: CASSEASTEAFF
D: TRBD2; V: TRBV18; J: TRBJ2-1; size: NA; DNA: TGTGCCAGCTCGGCATCGCCTCCGTTGACTAGCGGGTACAATGAGCAGTTCTTC; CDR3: CASSASPPLTSGYNEQFF
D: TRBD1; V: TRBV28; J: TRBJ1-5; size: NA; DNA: TGTGCCAGCAGTTTACCGGGGACAGGGGATCAGCCCCAGCATTTT; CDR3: CASSLPGTGDQPQHF
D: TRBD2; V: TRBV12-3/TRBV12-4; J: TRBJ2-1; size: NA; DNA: TGTGCCAGCAGTGGACTAGAAGCAGAGCAGTTCTTC; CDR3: CASSGLEAEQFF
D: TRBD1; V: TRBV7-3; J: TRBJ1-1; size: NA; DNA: TGTGCCAGCAGCCGGGACAGGTGGGATACTGAAGCTTTCTTT; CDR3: CASSRDRWDTEAFF
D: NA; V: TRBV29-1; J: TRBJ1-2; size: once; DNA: TGCAGCGCAGCTCCGGGGGACCTGGGCTACACCTTC; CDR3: CSAAPGDLGYTF
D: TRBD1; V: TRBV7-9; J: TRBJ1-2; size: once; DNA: TGTGCCAGCAGTTCCGGGACAGGTCCATATGGCTACACCTTC; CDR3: CASSSGTGPYGYTF
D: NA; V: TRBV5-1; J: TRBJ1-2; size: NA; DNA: TGCGCCAGCAGCTCGCCGGACAGAGCTAACTATGGCTACACCTTC; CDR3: CASSSPDRANYGYTF
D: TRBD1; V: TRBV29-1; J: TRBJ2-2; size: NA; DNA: TGCAGCGTTGGGACAGGGGTCAGCCCCGGGGAGCTGTTTTTT; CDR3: CSVGTGVSPGELFF
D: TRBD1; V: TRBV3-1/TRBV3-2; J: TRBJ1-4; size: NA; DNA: TGTGCCAGCAGCCAAGTGACAGGGGGCAAAGAAAAACTGTTTTTT; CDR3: CASSQVTGGKEKLFF
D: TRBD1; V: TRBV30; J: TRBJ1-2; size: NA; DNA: TGTGCCTGGCTCCTTACCGGGACAGGGGTAGGCTACACCTTC; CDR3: CAWLLTGTGVGYTF
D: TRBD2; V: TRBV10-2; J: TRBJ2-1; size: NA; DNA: TGCGCCAGCATGGGGACTAGCGGGAGCAATGAGCAGTTCTTC; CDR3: CASMGTSGSNEQFF
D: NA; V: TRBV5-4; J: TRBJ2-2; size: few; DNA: TGTGCCAGCAGCGCCGATTTTATAGCCGGGGAGCTGTTTTTT; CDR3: CASSADFIAGELFF
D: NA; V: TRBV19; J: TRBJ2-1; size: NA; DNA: TGTGCCAGTAGCCCCTTGGGGGGGGGCCTCGGTAGTGAGCAGTTCTTC; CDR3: CASSPLGGGLGSEQFF
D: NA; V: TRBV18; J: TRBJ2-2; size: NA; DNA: TGTGCCAGCTCACCACCGTTCCGAGGCCCCGGGGAGCTGTTTTTT; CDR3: CASSPPFRGPGELFF
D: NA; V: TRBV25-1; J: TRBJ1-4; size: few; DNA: TGTGCCAGCAGTGAATTTGGCGGTACTTCGAGAAAACTGTTTTTT; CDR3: CASSEFGGTSRKLFF
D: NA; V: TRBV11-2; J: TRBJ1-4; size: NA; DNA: TGTGCCAGCAGGATAACCGGACTGATTAATGAAAAACTGTTTTTT; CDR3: CASRITGLINEKLFF
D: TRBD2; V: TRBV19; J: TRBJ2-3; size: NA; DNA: TGTGCCAGTAGACGTCGGGGGGTACCCACAGATACGCAGTATTTT; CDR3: CASRRRGVPTDTQYF
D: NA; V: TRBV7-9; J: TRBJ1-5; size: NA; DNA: TGTGCCAGCAGCTTGGACAATTTAGGTCAGCCCCAGCATTTT; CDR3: CASSLDNLGQPQHF
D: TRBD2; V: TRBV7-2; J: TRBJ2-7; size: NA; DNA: TGTGCCAGCGGACTAGCGGGGCTCTACGAGCAGTACTTC; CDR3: CASGLAGLYEQYF
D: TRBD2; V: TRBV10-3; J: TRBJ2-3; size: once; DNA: TGTGCCACCACCCAGGGGACTAGCGGGGGCGCAGATACGCAGTATTTT; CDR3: CATTQGTSGGADTQYF
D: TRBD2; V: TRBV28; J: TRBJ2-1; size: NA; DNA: TGTGCCAGCAGTTCCCCCCGGGCGGGAGGGCATGAGCAGTTCTTC; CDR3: CASSSPRAGGHEQFF
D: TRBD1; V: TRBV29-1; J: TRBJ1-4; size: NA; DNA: TGCAGCGTTGCGACAGGGTCTAATGAAAAACTGTTTTTT; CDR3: CSVATGSNEKLFF
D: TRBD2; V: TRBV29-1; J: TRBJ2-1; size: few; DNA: TGCAGCGTTGACTTTTGGGGGACTAGCGGGGGACCCGAGCAGTTCTTC; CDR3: CSVDFWGTSGGPEQFF
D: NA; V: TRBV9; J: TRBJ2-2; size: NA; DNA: TGTGCCAGCTCAGGGAACCCCGGGGAGCTGTTTTTT; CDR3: CASSGNPGELFF
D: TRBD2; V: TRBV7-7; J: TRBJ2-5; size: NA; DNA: TGTGCCAGCAGCTTAAGGCAGGCTAGCGGGAGTTTCAGATCCCAAGAGACCCAGTACTTC; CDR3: CASSLRQASGSFRSQETQYF
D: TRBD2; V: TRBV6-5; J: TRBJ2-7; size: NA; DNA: TGTGCCAGCAGTCGGACTAGCGGAAACTACGAGCAGTACTTC; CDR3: CASSRTSGNYEQYF
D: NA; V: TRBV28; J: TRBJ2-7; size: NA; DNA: TGTGCCAGCAGTTTACCACAGGGTTACTCCTACGAGCAGTACTTC; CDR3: CASSLPQGYSYEQYF